Sequencing of this T cell receptor (beta chain) was carried out in a study of cytomegalovirus exposure and HLA in healthy donors. The PCR employed 60 Vbeta primers together with 13 Jbeta primers. TCRdb's copy holds only in-frame clones and misses some; the assay was immunoSEQ multiplex PCR. The repertoire holds some 220,000 clones, more than 85% seen once, with around 1% in the top ten. CDR1 is SGHRS and CDR2 is YFSETQ in the germline V gene. CDR3 length: 16 amino acids. J lost 0 bases, V lost 0 bases, and 3 bases had no gene match. This chain links TRBV5-1 with TRBJ2-1; 7 bases align to TRBD2. The receptor comes from a woman between 18 and 29 years old in good health and CMV-seronegative. Material for sequencing was PBMCs. CDR3 region: CASSLGGGSSYNEQFF. The CDR3, as DNA: TGCGCCAGCAGCTTGGGGGGCGGGAGCTCCTACAATGAGCAGTTCTTC.